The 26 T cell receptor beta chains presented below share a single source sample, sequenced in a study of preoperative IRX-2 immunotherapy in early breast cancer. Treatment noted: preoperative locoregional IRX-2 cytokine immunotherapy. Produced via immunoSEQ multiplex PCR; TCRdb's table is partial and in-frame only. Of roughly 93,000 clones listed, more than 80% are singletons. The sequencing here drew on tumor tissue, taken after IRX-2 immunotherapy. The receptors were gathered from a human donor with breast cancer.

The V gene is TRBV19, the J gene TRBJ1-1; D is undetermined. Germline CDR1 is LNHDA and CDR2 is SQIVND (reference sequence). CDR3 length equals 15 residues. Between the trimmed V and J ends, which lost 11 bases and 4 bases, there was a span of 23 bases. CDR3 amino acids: CAVLGSAGKSTEAFF. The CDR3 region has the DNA TGTGCCGTCCTAGGGAGCGCGGGAAAGAGCACTGAAGCTTTCTTT.

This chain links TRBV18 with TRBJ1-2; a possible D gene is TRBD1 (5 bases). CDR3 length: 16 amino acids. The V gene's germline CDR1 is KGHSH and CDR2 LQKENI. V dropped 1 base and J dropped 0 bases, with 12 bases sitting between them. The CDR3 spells CASSPLLGASNYGYTF. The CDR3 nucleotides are TGTGCCAGCTCACCACTTCTCGGGGCTTCTAACTATGGCTACACCTTC.

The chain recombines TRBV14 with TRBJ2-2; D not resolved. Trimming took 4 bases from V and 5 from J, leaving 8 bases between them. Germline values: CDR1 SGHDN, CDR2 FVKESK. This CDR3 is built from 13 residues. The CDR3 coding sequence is TGTGCCAGCAGCCTACTCCCAACCGGGGAGCTGTTTTTT. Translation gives CASSLLPTGELFF.

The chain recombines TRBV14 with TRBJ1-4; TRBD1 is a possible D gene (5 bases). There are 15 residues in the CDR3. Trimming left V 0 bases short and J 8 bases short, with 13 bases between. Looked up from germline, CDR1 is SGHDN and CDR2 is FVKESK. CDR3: CASSQDDRLLEKLFF. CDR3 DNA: TGTGCCAGCAGCCAAGATGACAGACTACTAGAAAAACTGTTTTTT.

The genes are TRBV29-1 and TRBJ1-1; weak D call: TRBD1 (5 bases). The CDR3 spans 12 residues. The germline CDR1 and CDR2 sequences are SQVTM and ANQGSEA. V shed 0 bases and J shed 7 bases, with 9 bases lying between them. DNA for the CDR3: TGCAGCGTTGAAGAGGGGGTCAGTGAAGCTTTCTTT. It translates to CSVEEGVSEAFF.

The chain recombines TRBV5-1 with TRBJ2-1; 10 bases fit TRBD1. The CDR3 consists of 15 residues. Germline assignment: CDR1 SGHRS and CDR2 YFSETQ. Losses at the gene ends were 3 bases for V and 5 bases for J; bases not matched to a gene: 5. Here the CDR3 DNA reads TGCGCCAGCAGCTCGCGGACAGGGGGGGACAATGAGCAGTTCTTC. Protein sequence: CASSSRTGGDNEQFF.

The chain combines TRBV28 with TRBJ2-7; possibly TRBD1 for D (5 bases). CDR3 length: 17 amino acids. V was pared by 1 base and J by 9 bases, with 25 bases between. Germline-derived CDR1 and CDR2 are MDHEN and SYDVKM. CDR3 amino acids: CASSLSSAGASFLGQYF. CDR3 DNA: TGTGCCAGCAGTTTATCCTCGGCTGGGGCGAGCTTTCTCGGGCAGTACTTC. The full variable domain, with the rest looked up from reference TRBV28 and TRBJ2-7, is DVKVTQSSRYLVKRTGEKVFLECVQDMDHENMFWYRQDPGLGLRLIYFSYDVKMKEKGDIPEGYSVSREKKERFSLILESASTNQTSMYLCASSLSSAGASFLGQYFGPGTRLTVT.

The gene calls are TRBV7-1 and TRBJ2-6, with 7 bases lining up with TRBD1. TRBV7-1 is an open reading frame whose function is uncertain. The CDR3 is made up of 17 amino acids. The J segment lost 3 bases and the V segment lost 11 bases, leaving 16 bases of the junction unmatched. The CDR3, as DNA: TGTGCCGGCATACCGGGACAGAGTTCAAATGGGGCCAACGTCCTGACTTTC. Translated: CAGIPGQSSNGANVLTF.

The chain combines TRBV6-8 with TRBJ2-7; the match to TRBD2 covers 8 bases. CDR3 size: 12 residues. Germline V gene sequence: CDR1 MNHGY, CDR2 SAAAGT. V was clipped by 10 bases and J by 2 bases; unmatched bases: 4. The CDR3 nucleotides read TGTGCCACTCGGGAGGGCCCCTACGAGCAGTACTTC. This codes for CATREGPYEQYF.

The CDR3 sequence is CASSSPVVQSYEQYF. CDR3 nucleotide sequence: TGTGCCAGCAGCTCGCCAGTGGTCCAGTCCTACGAGCAGTACTTC. The chain links TRBV7-7 to TRBJ2-7; no clear D. The V gene's germline CDR1 is SSHAT and CDR2 FNYEAQ (reference sequence). Trimming removed 4 bases from V and 1 base from J, with 14 bases in between. The CDR3 is made up of 15 amino acids.

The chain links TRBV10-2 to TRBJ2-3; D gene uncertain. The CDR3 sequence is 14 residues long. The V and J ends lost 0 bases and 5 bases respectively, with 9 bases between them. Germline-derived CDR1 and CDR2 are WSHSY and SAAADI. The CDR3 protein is CASSESRPQDTQYF. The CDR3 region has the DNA TGCGCCAGCAGTGAGTCGAGGCCCCAAGATACGCAGTATTTT.

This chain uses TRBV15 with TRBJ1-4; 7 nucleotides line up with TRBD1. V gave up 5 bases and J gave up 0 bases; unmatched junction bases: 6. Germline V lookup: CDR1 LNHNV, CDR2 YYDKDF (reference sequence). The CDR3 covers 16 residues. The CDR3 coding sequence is TGTGCCACCAGCCGAACCGGGACAGCAACTAATGAAAAACTGTTTTTT. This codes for CATSRTGTATNEKLFF.

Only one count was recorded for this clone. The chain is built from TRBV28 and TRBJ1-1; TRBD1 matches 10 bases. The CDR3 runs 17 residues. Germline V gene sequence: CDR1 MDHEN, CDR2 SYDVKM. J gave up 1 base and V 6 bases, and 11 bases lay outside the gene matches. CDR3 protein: CASREPGTGVQNTEAFF. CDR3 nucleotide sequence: TGTGCCAGCAGAGAGCCCGGGACAGGGGTCCAGAACACTGAAGCTTTCTTT.

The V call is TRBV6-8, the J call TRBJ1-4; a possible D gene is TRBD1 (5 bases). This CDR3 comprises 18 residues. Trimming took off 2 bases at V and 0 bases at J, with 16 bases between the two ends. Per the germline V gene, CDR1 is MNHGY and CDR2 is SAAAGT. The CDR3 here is CASSYITGTGTTNEKLFF. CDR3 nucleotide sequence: TGTGCCAGCAGTTACATCACCGGGACTGGTACAACTAATGAAAAACTGTTTTTT.

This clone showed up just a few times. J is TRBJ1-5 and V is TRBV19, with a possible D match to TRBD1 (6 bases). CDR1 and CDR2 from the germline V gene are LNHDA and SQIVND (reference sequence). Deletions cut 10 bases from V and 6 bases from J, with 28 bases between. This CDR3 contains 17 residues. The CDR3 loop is CATRQPGPWGHGQPQHF. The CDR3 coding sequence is TGTGCCACTCGCCAGCCGGGGCCGTGGGGGCACGGTCAGCCCCAGCATTTT.

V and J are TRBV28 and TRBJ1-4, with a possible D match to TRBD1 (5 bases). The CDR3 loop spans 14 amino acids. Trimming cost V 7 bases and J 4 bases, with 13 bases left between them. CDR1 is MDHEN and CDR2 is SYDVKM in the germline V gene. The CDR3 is CASTQGRNNEKLFF. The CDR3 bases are TGTGCCAGCACCCAGGGAAGAAATAATGAAAAACTGTTTTTT.

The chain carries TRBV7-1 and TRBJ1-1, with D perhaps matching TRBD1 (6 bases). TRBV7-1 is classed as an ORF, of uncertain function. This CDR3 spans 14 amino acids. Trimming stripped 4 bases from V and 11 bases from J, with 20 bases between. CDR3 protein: CASSLIGTGLIAFF. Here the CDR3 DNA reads TGTGCCAGCAGCTTAATCGGTACAGGGTTAATCGCTTTCTTT.

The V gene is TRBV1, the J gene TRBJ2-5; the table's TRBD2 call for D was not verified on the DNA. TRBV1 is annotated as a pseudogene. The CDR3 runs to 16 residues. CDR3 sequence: CASSQGTSGKQETQYF. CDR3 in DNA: TGCGCCAGCAGCCAAGGGACTAGCGGGAAACAAGAGACCCAGTACTTC.

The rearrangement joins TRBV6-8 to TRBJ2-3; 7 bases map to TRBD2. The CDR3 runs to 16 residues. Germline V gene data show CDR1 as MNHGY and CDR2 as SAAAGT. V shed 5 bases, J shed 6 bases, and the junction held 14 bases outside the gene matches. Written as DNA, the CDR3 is TGTGCCAGCAGTCCAGCGATGGCGGGAGCGTTGGATACGCAGTATTTT. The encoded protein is CASSPAMAGALDTQYF.

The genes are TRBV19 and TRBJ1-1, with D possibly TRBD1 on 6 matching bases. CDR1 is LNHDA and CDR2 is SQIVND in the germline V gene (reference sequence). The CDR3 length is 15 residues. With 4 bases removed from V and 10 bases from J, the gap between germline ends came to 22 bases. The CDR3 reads CASSTGDLGQHRAFF. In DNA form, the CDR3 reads TGTGCCAGTAGTACTGGAGACCTTGGACAGCACCGAGCTTTCTTT.

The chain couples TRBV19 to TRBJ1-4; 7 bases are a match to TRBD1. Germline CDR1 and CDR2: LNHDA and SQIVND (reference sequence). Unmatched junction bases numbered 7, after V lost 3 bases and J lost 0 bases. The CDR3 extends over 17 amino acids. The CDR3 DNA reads TGTGCCAGTAGTATTCGACAGGGCGGGTCAACTAATGAAAAACTGTTTTTT. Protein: CASSIRQGGSTNEKLFF.

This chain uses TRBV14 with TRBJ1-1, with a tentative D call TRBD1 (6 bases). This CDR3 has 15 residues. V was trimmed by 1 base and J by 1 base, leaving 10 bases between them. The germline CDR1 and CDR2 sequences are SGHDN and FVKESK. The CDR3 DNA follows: TGTGCCAGCAGCCAAGGCCTACAGGGGAACACTGAAGCTTTCTTT. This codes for CASSQGLQGNTEAFF. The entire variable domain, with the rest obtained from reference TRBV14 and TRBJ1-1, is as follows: EAGVTQFPSHSVIEKGQTVTLRCDPISGHDNLYWYRRVMGKEIKFLLHFVKESKQDESGMPNNRFLAERTGGTYSTLKVQPAELEDSGVYFCASSQGLQGNTEAFFGQGTRLTVV.

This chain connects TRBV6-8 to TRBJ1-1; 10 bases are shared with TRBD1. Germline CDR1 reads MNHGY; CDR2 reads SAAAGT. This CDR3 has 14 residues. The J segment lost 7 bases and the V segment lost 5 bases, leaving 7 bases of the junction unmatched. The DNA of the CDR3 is TGTGCCAGCAGTAAGACAGGGGGCATTCATGAAGCTTTCTTT. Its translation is CASSKTGGIHEAFF.

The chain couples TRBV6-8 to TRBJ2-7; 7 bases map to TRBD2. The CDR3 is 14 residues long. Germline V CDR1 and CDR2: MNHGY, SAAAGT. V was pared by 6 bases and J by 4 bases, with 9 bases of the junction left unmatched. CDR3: CASRLGTIGYEQYF. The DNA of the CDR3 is TGTGCCAGCAGGCTTGGGACTATAGGTTACGAGCAGTACTTC.

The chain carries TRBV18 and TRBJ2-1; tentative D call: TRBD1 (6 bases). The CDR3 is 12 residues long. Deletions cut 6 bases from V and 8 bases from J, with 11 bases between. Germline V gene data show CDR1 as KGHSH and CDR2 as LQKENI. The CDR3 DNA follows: TGTGCCAGCTCCCTCAAGGGGGATGAGCAGTTCTTC. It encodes CASSLKGDEQFF.

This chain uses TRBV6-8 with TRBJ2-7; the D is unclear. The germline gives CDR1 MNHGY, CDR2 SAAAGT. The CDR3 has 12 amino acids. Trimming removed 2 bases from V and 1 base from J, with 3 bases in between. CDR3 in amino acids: CASSYESYEQYF. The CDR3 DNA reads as TGTGCCAGCAGTTACGAATCCTACGAGCAGTACTTC.